One TCR beta chain is described in this entry. What antigen it recognizes has not been identified. Nothing much larger sits one base from this clone, and base qualities are not available. These data originate in a study of T-cell memory formation after mild COVID-19 (dated by TCRdb to the early 2020s). With regard to the full study: TCR sequence clusters from the two donors were found to be largely donor specific. In a couple of donors, T-cell clones that expanded and contracted after mild COVID-19 were followed by sequencing TCRalpha and TCRbeta repertoires longitudinally. Two young, previously healthy adult volunteers made up the cohort, one male and one female. What the work shows at the level of the full study, not this receptor alone: SARS-CoV-2 specificity of the second-wave clones peaking on day 37 was not confirmed. Only a couple of mild cases were covered in the study, and larger cohorts including severe cases with pre-infection samples were considered necessary. Clones contracting from day 15 to 85 had balanced CD4/CD8 phenotypes, while a second wave expanding from day 15 to 37 was biased towards CD4+. Some responding clones were detected in pre-infection memory, suggesting pre-existing cross-reactive memory T cells joined the SARS-CoV-2 response. Contracting CD4+ clones turned up mainly in the CM and EM memory subsets, whereas EMRA was where CD8+ clones were enriched.

Sequencing used an Illumina NovaSeq 6000. cDNA libraries for TCRalpha and TCRbeta were prepared by 5'RACE using constant-segment primers, with sample barcodes and unique molecular identifiers added. Trizol reagent was used to extract RNA from every sample. Amplification of the libraries took two PCR steps, and the second step added a second sample barcode plus Illumina TruSeq adapters. The libraries were sequenced on an Illumina NovaSeq using 2 x 150 bp paired-end reads. In the original analysis: With migec v1.2.7, reads were demultiplexed and then collapsed into UMI-guided consensus sequences. Using mixcr v2.1.11, the UMI consensuses were aligned to TRA and TRB V and J templates and assembled into clonotypes. Expanded or contracted clonotypes were those called significant by both edgeR and NoisET, with noise models trained on biological replicates. For edgeR calls, a false discovery rate-adjusted p below 0.01 and a log2 fold-change threshold of 1 were applied. As an exploratory analysis of dynamics, max-normalized trajectories of the 1000 most abundant clonotypes were examined with PCA combined with hierarchical clustering. Separately sequenced CD4+ and CD8+ repertoires were used to assign a CD4 or CD8 phenotype to each responding clone. Clones were called with MiXCR by TCRdb after fastp trimmed the public reads at Q25, and only in-frame beta chains were retained. Rows matching on CDR3 protein sequence are summarized as one entry with the most common DNA and genes. In this record, the V and J calls reflect TCRdb's handling and not the investigators' own analysis. Here the sample has about 400,000 distinct CDR3 sequences; under 25% occur a single time. The top ten clones comprise 13% of the sample.

The CDR3 has 14 amino acids, counting the end cysteine and phenylalanine. Only the CDR3 part of the read is kept: 42 bases, read in frame from the first base. Trimming takes 6 bases from V and 6 bases from J, and the germline ends sit 18 bases apart. PBMCs were isolated by Ficoll-Paque density gradient centrifugation. The chain was built from TRBV12-3 or TRBV12-4 and TRBJ2-7; TRBD1 is possibly the D segment (7 matching bases). The sequence came from an adult woman who had mild COVID-19 (a few samples of this study predate the infection). The sample titles of this study are shuffled in the database, so cell type and time point are left out; the donor was told from shared clones. Sequencing used PBMCs or a T cell subset sorted from them (not recorded which). The CDR3 amino acid sequence is: CASSPRGDPIEQYF. Here is the DNA: TGTGCCAGCAGCCCCAGGGGGGACCCAATCGAGCAGTACTTC.